Below, 22 T cell receptor beta chains from the same sample are listed, as sequenced in a study of CD8+ T cells in alopecia areata. cDNA prepared by RNA extraction and subsequent reverse transcription served as the template for sequencing. The table came from immunoSEQ multiplex PCR; TCRdb's copy has only in-frame clones and leaves some out. Counted here are fewer than 150,000 clones, 50% to 60% occurring once; the ten biggest clones make up about 4.9%. This specimen was CD4+ T cells sorted from blood, taken at week 0. The receptor source for this set is a human donor with alopecia areata.

The V and J genes are TRBV11-1 and TRBJ2-3, with 9 bases lining up with TRBD1. This CDR3 contains 14 residues. The trim removed 4 bases at V and 4 bases at J, leaving 3 bases unmatched. Per germline, CDR1 SGHAT and CDR2 FQDESV (reference sequence). The CDR3 protein is CASSSGQGSDTQYF. CDR3 sequence (DNA): TGTGCCAGCAGCTCAGGACAGGGGTCAGATACGCAGTATTTT.

V is TRBV28 and J is TRBJ2-1; no definite D call. CDR1 is MDHEN, CDR2 SYDVKM, per germline. The CDR3 covers 12 residues. The V gene lost 6 bases and the J gene lost 7 bases, with 10 bases spanning the gap. The CDR3 sequence is CASSESSNEQFF. The DNA of the CDR3 is TGTGCCAGCAGCGAAAGCAGTAATGAGCAGTTCTTC. Full variable domain (remainder filled in from reference TRBV28 and TRBJ2-1): DVKVTQSSRYLVKRTGEKVFLECVQDMDHENMFWYRQDPGLGLRLIYFSYDVKMKEKGDIPEGYSVSREKKERFSLILESASTNQTSMYLCASSESSNEQFFGPGTRLTVL.

A few counts support this clone. The CDR3 reads CSVEDHPAGTNEQFF. The CDR3 bases are TGCAGCGTTGAAGATCACCCGGCAGGGACCAATGAGCAGTTCTTC. This sequence joins TRBV29-1 and TRBJ2-1; D might be TRBD1 or TRBD2, each matching 5 bases. V lost 0 bases, J lost 6 bases, and 15 bases lay in between. The CDR3 loop spans 15 amino acids. Germline values: CDR1 SQVTM, CDR2 ANQGSEA.

The chain uses TRBV5-1 and TRBJ2-5, with 7 bases fitting TRBD1. Germline-derived CDR1 and CDR2 are SGHRS and YFSETQ. The V segment lost 5 bases and the J segment 0 bases; nucleotides outside the gene matches: 4. There are 14 residues in the CDR3. The CDR3 reads CASRVTGYQETQYF. DNA for the CDR3: TGCGCCAGCAGAGTGACAGGGTACCAAGAGACCCAGTACTTC.

The gene calls are TRBV5-1 and TRBJ1-1, with D possibly being TRBD1 (5 bases). V lost 2 bases and J lost 4, with 12 bases in between. In germline, CDR1 is SGHRS, CDR2 YFSETQ. The CDR3 is made up of 14 amino acids. CDR3 nucleotide sequence: TGCGCCAGCAGCTTCAAGTTGGGGGGCACTGAAGCTTTCTTT. As protein: CASSFKLGGTEAFF.

This clone was seen a few times. The chain is built from TRBV7-9 and TRBJ2-7; either TRBD1 or TRBD2 may fit D (6 bases each). Trimming stripped 5 bases from V and 6 bases from J, with 23 bases between. This CDR3 comprises 16 residues. CDR1 SEHNR and CDR2 FQNEAQ come from the germline V gene (reference sequence). CDR3 nucleotides: TGTGCCAGCAGCCCCCCAACAGGTGGGGGGCCGAGCGAGCAGTACTTC. The encoded protein is CASSPPTGGGPSEQYF.

The chain combines TRBV9 with TRBJ2-3; D is possibly TRBD2 (7 bases). Germline values: CDR1 SGDLS, CDR2 YYNGEE. CDR3 length: 18 amino acids. Trimming stripped 3 bases from V and 2 bases from J, with 22 bases between. CDR3 nucleotides: TGTGCCAGCAGCGCGCGCCCGAAGGGGGGGCTTAACACAGATACGCAGTATTTT. It yields the protein CASSARPKGGLNTDTQYF. The entire variable domain, with the rest obtained from reference TRBV9 and TRBJ2-3, is as follows: DSGVTQTPKHLITATGQRVTLRCSPRSGDLSVYWYQQSLDQGLQFLIQYYNGEERAKGNILERFSAQQFPDLHSELNLSSLELGDSALYFCASSARPKGGLNTDTQYFGPGTRLTVL.

The chain recombines TRBV27 with TRBJ1-1, with D maybe TRBD1 (5 bases). The germline V gene encodes CDR1 MNHEY and CDR2 SMNVEV (reference sequence). The ends were cut back, 9 bases at V and 2 bases at J, with 22 bases in the middle. This CDR3 is 16 amino acids long. The chain's CDR3 is CARPGTAWTLNTEAFF. The DNA of the CDR3 is TGTGCCAGGCCCGGGACGGCCTGGACCCTAAACACTGAAGCTTTCTTT.

This clone came up once. This chain joins TRBV7-9 and TRBJ1-5; 7 bases map to TRBD1. CDR3 length: 15 amino acids. Germline V gene sequence: CDR1 SEHNR, CDR2 FQNEAQ (reference sequence). V was clipped by 5 bases and J by 2 bases; unmatched bases: 6. CDR3 residues: CASSRDREGNQPQHF. The CDR3 DNA reads as TGTGCCAGCAGCCGAGACAGGGAGGGCAATCAGCCCCAGCATTTT.

The chain combines TRBV4-1 with TRBJ2-7; 10 nucleotides align to TRBD2. The CDR3 totals 19 residues. With 4 bases clipped from V and 4 bases from J, the junction kept 19 bases outside the gene matches. CDR1 is MGHRA and CDR2 is YSYEKL in the germline V gene. The CDR3, as DNA: TGCGCCAGCAGCCCCGTTACACGGCGGACTAGCGGAGGGGGTTACGAGCAGTACTTC. Its protein product is CASSPVTRRTSGGGYEQYF.

The V and J genes are TRBV9 and TRBJ2-2; no clear D. CDR1 is SGDLS and CDR2 is YYNGEE in the germline V gene. V lost 3 bases to trimming and J lost 3 bases, with 9 bases between them. The CDR3 spans 14 residues. For the CDR3, the DNA is TGTGCCAGCAGCGCCGCCTGGGACACCGGGGAGCTGTTTTTT. Protein sequence: CASSAAWDTGELFF.

This chain links TRBV4-3 with TRBJ2-1; 9 positions match TRBD1. Trimming cost V 4 bases and J 6 bases; bases outside gene matches: 7. This CDR3 region has 15 residues. CDR1 is LGHNA and CDR2 is YSLEER in the germline V gene. CDR3 in amino acids: CASSLGQGITNEQFF. CDR3 DNA sequence: TGCGCCAGCAGCCTCGGACAGGGGATTACCAATGAGCAGTTCTTC.

This clone was seen just once. The same CDR3 arises from other DNA sequences in this sample as well. This chain joins TRBV7-2 and TRBJ2-5, with D unclear. This CDR3 contains 11 residues. V lost 3 bases, J lost 5 bases, and 4 bases lay in between. Germline lookup yields CDR1 SGHTA and CDR2 FQGNSA. The DNA of the CDR3 is TGTGCCAGCAGCTTCGGGGAGACCCAGTACTTC. It translates to CASSFGETQYF. The full variable domain, its missing parts supplied by reference TRBV7-2 and TRBJ2-5, is GAGVSQSPSNKVTEKGKDVELRCDPISGHTALYWYRQSLGQGLEFLIYFQGNSAPDKSGLPSDRFSAERTGGSVSTLTIQRTQQEDSAVYLCASSFGETQYFGPGTRLLVL.

The chain carries TRBV19 and TRBJ2-3; a weak D match, TRBD2 (5 bases). The germline V gene has CDR1 LNHDA and CDR2 SQIVND (reference sequence). There are 12 residues in the CDR3. The V end was cut by 9 bases, the J end by 1 base, with 8 bases between. For the CDR3, the DNA is TGTGCCAGGAGGGTTCGCACAGATACGCAGTATTTT. Its protein is CARRVRTDTQYF.

The rearrangement links TRBV4-1 to TRBJ2-5, with 9 bases fitting TRBD2. V trimming: 2 bases; J trimming: 5 bases; junction bases outside the gene matches: 9. Germline CDR1 is MGHRA and CDR2 is YSYEKL. This CDR3 contains 16 residues. CDR3 loop: CASSQIGGRARETQYF. CDR3 DNA sequence: TGCGCCAGCAGCCAAATTGGCGGGAGGGCCCGGGAGACCCAGTACTTC.

V and J are TRBV5-1 and TRBJ2-5; D is unclear. CDR3 length: 15 residues. V was clipped by 0 bases and J by 1 base, with 10 bases between them. Germline loops: CDR1 SGHRS, CDR2 YFSETQ. This CDR3 is CASSLELATQETQYF. CDR3 nucleotides: TGCGCCAGCAGCTTGGAGCTGGCCACCCAAGAGACCCAGTACTTC.

The chain joins TRBV13 to TRBJ2-7; the match to TRBD1 covers 12 bases. Germline values: CDR1 PRHDT, CDR2 FYEKMQ (reference sequence). This CDR3 is 15 amino acids long. J gave up 6 bases and V 1 base, and 4 bases lay outside the gene matches. The CDR3: CASSLAGQGAGEQYF. DNA for the CDR3: TGTGCCAGCAGCTTAGCGGGACAGGGGGCAGGCGAGCAGTACTTC.

The genes are TRBV19 and TRBJ2-5; D not resolved. Germline CDR1 and CDR2: LNHDA and SQIVND (reference sequence). The CDR3 extends over 15 amino acids. The V end was cut by 1 base, the J end by 4 bases, with 13 bases between. CDR3: CASSIAVSRPETQYF. As DNA, the CDR3 is TGTGCCAGTAGTATAGCAGTTTCGAGGCCAGAGACCCAGTACTTC.

V and J are TRBV7-6 and TRBJ2-1; no clear D gene. V lost 5 bases, J lost 10 bases, and 9 bases lay in between. CDR3 length: 11 residues. Germline V gives CDR1 SGHVS, CDR2 FNYEAQ. CDR3 coding DNA: TGTGCCAGCAGCGCCGGCTTCGAGCAGTTCTTC. Its translation: CASSAGFEQFF.

The chain has TRBV30 and TRBJ1-2; D is undetermined. V lost 2 bases to trimming and J lost 3 bases, with 7 bases between them. This CDR3 has 12 amino acids. Germline lookup yields CDR1 GTSNPN and CDR2 SVGIG (reference sequence). In DNA form, the CDR3 reads TGTGCCTGGAGTTCGGGTGACTATGGCTACACCTTC. The encoded protein is CAWSSGDYGYTF. The whole variable domain, remainder taken from reference TRBV30 and TRBJ1-2, is SQTIHQWPATLVQPVGSPLSLECTVEGTSNPNLYWYRQAAGRGLQLLFYSVGIGQISSEVPQNLSASRPQDRQFILSSKKLLLSDSGFYLCAWSSGDYGYTFGSGTRLTVV.

This chain joins TRBV7-8 and TRBJ2-5; 7 nucleotides match TRBD2. This CDR3 has 14 amino acids. CDR1 and CDR2 (germline): SGHVS, FQNEAQ. J lost 0 bases, V lost 4 bases, and 2 bases had no gene match. The CDR3 coding sequence is TGTGCCAGCAGCTCGCTAGCGGACCAAGAGACCCAGTACTTC. It encodes CASSSLADQETQYF.

The V call is TRBV29-1, the J call TRBJ2-1; TRBD2 aligns across 11 bases. Germline assignment: CDR1 SQVTM and CDR2 ANQGSEA. This CDR3 has 17 amino acids. V lost 6 bases, J lost 1 base, and 11 bases stayed unmatched. CDR3 in amino acids: CSVALAGGTLSYNEQFF. CDR3 nucleotides: TGCAGCGTAGCTCTAGCGGGGGGTACCCTATCCTACAATGAGCAGTTCTTC.